This T cell receptor beta chain was profiled in a study of graft-versus-host responses after intestinal transplantation. Sequencing was performed with immunoSEQ multiplex PCR; in TCRdb, only in-frame clones are kept and a portion is missing. The sample holds roughly 110,000 clones, approximately 93% seen once. The CDR3 has 13 amino acids. Trimming removed 2 bases at V and 6 bases at J, with 7 bases between. In germline, CDR1 is MDHEN, CDR2 SYDVKM. A word on this clone: The antigen remains undetermined.

This sequence was found in a human donor who was the organ donor for an intestinal transplant. The chain is built from TRBV28 and TRBJ2-2; D remains unclear. This specimen consisted of unstimulated CD8+ T cells sorted from spleen or lymph node cells, obtained before transplant. CDR3 in DNA: TGTGCCAGCAGTTTAGTGCGCGCCGGGGAGCTGTTTTTT. The encoded protein is CASSLVRAGELFF.